The entry below gives a single T cell receptor (beta chain) sequence along with its context. Its antigen is undetermined. These data originate in a study of sequential checkpoint blockade in melanoma. Study-wide background: About two dozen patients had tumor biopsies before treatment and at week 13.

Using immunoSEQ multiplex PCR, the repertoire was profiled, and TCRdb retains in-frame clones only, with some absent. The sample lists 15,000 to 20,000 clones; 26% were seen once. The CDR3 contains 16 residues. With V trimmed by 0 bases and J by 0 bases, 2 bases remained unmatched. Germline-derived CDR1 and CDR2 are SGHRS and YFSETQ. Overall study findings and caveats: Rising tumor T-cell fraction and clonality meant about 30 times likelier benefit.

Treatment denoted: randomized to nivolumab then ipilimumab (arm A) or the reverse (arm B). The chain has TRBV5-1 and TRBJ2-2; 7 nucleotides align to TRBD2. Sample: tumor tissue (inferred from file names), taken from a patient given nivolumab and ipilimumab in sequence. The TCR sequence derives from a human donor with melanoma. CDR3 amino acids: CASSLGLAANTGELFF. CDR3 bases: TGCGCCAGCAGCTTGGGACTAGCAGCGAACACCGGGGAGCTGTTTTTT.